The 21 T cell receptor beta chains presented below share a single source sample, sequenced in a study of vaccination and CD4 T cells after COVID-19. No antigen has been identified for these receptors. Treatment described: roughly 10-day PBMC culture with coronavirus spike peptide pools or control peptides (ViraFEST assay). Cultured CD4+ T cells had their DNA profiled by the Oncomine TCR Beta short-read assay. TCRdb re-analysed the PCR reads in MiXCR, keeping a single row per CDR3 protein. The profile covers 15,000 to 20,000 distinct CDR3 sequences, with around 45% appearing a single time and 7.2% taken by the ten largest. Material: CD4+ T cells from blood, cultured in vitro, obtained after SARS-CoV-2 vaccination. These receptors were obtained from a human donor who had recovered from COVID-19.

This clonotype came up a few times. V usage is TRBV7-2 and J usage is TRBJ1-2, with 9 bases identical to TRBD1. J was trimmed by 4 bases and V by 5 bases; bases with no gene match: 8. CDR3 length equals 15 residues. CDR1 and CDR2 (germline): SGHTA, FQGNSA. The CDR3 DNA reads as TGTGCCAGCAGCGAACCGGGACAGGGCATCTATGGCTACACCTTC. It is translated as CASSEPGQGIYGYTF.

The rearrangement joins TRBV20-1 to TRBJ1-1, with D possibly matching TRBD1 (6 bases). Trimming shortened V by 5 bases and J by 1 base, and 17 bases separated the two germline ends. The CDR3 extends over 15 amino acids. CDR1 DFQATT and CDR2 SNEGSKA come from the germline V gene (reference sequence). This chain's CDR3 is CSARGGALRNTEAFF. CDR3 DNA sequence: TGCAGTGCTCGGGGGGGGGCCTTGCGGAACACTGAAGCTTTCTTT.

The chain joins TRBV6-2 or TRBV6-3 to TRBJ2-5, with 7 bases that match TRBD2. This CDR3 region has 16 residues. The germline V gene encodes CDR1 MNHEY and CDR2 SVGEGT. The J segment lost 4 bases and the V segment lost 0 bases, leaving 8 bases of the junction unmatched. This CDR3 reads CASSYSTGGGRETQYF. CDR3 DNA sequence: TGTGCCAGCAGTTACTCGACGGGAGGAGGACGAGAGACCCAGTACTTC.

This clonotype was seen only a few times. The chain recombines TRBV20-1 with TRBJ2-7; D might be TRBD2 (5 bases). The ends were cut back, 6 bases at V and 3 bases at J, with 18 bases in the middle. This CDR3 comprises 14 residues. CDR1 and CDR2 (germline): DFQATT, SNEGSKA (reference sequence). The chain's CDR3 is CSASEQGLNYEQYF. The CDR3 coding sequence is TGCAGTGCCTCGGAACAAGGACTGAACTACGAGCAGTACTTC.

This clonotype was detected only a few times. The chain joins TRBV29-1 to TRBJ1-2; a weak D match, TRBD1 (6 bases). This CDR3 has 12 residues. Between the trimmed V and J ends, which lost 1 base and 3 bases, there was a span of 6 bases. Per germline, CDR1 SQVTM and CDR2 ANQGSEA. The CDR3 sequence is CSVEGTDYGYTF. DNA for the CDR3: TGCAGCGTTGAAGGGACAGACTATGGCTACACCTTC.

Only one count was recorded for this clonotype. The chain carries TRBV7-8 and TRBJ1-3, with a possible D match to TRBD1 (5 bases). The CDR3 is made up of 15 amino acids. Trimming took 4 bases from V and 4 from J, leaving 14 bases between them. Germline loops: CDR1 SGHVS, CDR2 FQNEAQ. The CDR3 nucleotides read TGTGCCAGCAGCTCGGGGGTAACGCGAGGAAACACCATATATTTT. Translating it yields CASSSGVTRGNTIYF.

The DNA of the CDR3 is TGTGCCAGCAGAGAACCGGGGCTTAACTATGGCTACACCTTC. Translated: CASREPGLNYGYTF. V usage is TRBV6-1 and J usage is TRBJ1-2, with D tentatively TRBD1 (5 bases). CDR1 and CDR2 from the germline V gene are MNHNS and SASEGT. Trimming cost V 6 bases and J 1 base, with 12 bases left between them. The CDR3 covers 14 residues.

This clonotype has a handful of counts. This rearrangement joins TRBV19 to TRBJ1-2, with D tentatively TRBD1 (5 bases). Germline V lookup: CDR1 LNHDA, CDR2 SQIVND (reference sequence). V was cut by 4 bases and J by 3 bases, with 15 bases left in between. CDR3 size: 15 residues. The CDR3 DNA reads as TGTGCCAGTAGTAACTACAGAGGAGGGGACTATGGCTACACCTTC. As protein: CASSNYRGGDYGYTF.

This clonotype came up a few times. J is TRBJ2-5 and V is TRBV7-2; D gene ambiguous. The CDR3 contains 15 residues. V lost 1 base and J 5 bases, leaving 14 bases between the germline ends. The germline V gene has CDR1 SGHTA and CDR2 FQGNSA. The CDR3 coding sequence is TGTGCCAGCAGCTTAGTCGGAGTCCCGGGCGAGACCCAGTACTTC. Protein sequence: CASSLVGVPGETQYF.

This clonotype was counted a few times. This chain connects TRBV6-1 to TRBJ1-2, with TRBD1 matching 7 bases. The CDR3 is 16 amino acids. Germline V CDR1 and CDR2: MNHNS, SASEGT. Losses at the gene ends were 6 bases for V and 4 bases for J; bases not matched to a gene: 14. CDR3 protein: CASRRDSNSPRYGYTF. The CDR3, as DNA: TGTGCCAGCAGAAGGGACAGCAACTCCCCACGCTATGGCTACACCTTC.

This clonotype was picked up a small number of times. The genes are TRBV6-2 or TRBV6-3 and TRBJ2-2; 9 nucleotides match TRBD1. Per the germline V gene, CDR1 is MNHEY and CDR2 is SVGEGT. CDR3 length equals 14 residues. V gave up 7 bases and J gave up 3 bases; unmatched junction bases: 3. For the CDR3, the DNA is TGTGCCAGCACGGGACAGGGACACACCGGGGAGCTGTTTTTT. This codes for CASTGQGHTGELFF.

The CDR3 protein is CASSLVLMETQYF. The CDR3 DNA follows: TGTGCCAGCAGCTTAGTCCTAATGGAGACCCAGTACTTC. The chain links TRBV7-8 to TRBJ2-5; unclear D gene. With 1 base removed from V and 5 bases from J, the gap between germline ends came to 8 bases. This CDR3 has 13 residues. Germline CDR1 SGHVS, CDR2 FQNEAQ.

J is TRBJ1-3 and V is TRBV6-5, with D maybe TRBD1 (6 bases). Germline CDR1 and CDR2: MNHEY and SVGAGI. The CDR3 extends over 15 amino acids. Trimming took off 2 bases at V and 7 bases at J, with 15 bases between the two ends. The CDR3 loop reads CASSYDGTLRNTIYF. The CDR3 region has the DNA TGTGCCAGCAGTTACGACGGGACATTGCGGAACACCATATATTTT.

In nucleotides, the CDR3 is TGTGCCAGCAGCGCGGTGACGACTAGCGGGGATGGGACCCAGTACTTC. Protein sequence: CASSAVTTSGDGTQYF. The rearrangement uses TRBV7-2 and TRBJ2-5, with 11 bases matching TRBD2. Germline CDR1 is SGHTA and CDR2 is FQGNSA. The CDR3 has 16 residues. After removal of 5 bases from V and 7 bases from J, the junction contained 12 bases not matched to a gene.

The genes are TRBV27 and TRBJ1-1; D is ambiguous. Trimming removed 10 bases from V and 0 bases from J, with 12 bases in between. This CDR3 region has 13 residues. Per the germline V gene, CDR1 is MNHEY and CDR2 is SMNVEV (reference sequence). The CDR3 here is CANSTKLNTEAFF. DNA for the CDR3: TGTGCCAACTCGACCAAGCTGAACACTGAAGCTTTCTTT.

Regarding this clonotype: The junction does not match germline at one end; this may be a read error. The chain joins TRBV19 to TRBJ1-6; TRBD1 might be the D (5 bases). Germline CDR1 is LNHDA and CDR2 is SQIVND (reference sequence). This CDR3 spans 14 amino acids. The CDR3 nucleotides read TGTGTCAGTAGTATAAGGGACGGGAATTCACCCCTCCACTTT. Its protein is CVSSIRDGNSPLHF.

The chain has TRBV11-3 and TRBJ2-7, with D perhaps TRBD1 or TRBD2 (6 bases each). Germline CDR1 is SGHNT and CDR2 is YENEEA. V was clipped by 5 bases and J by 0 bases, with 17 bases between them. This CDR3 has 16 amino acids. The CDR3 coding sequence is TGTGCCAGCAGCGGACAGAATCGGGGGAGCTCCTACGAGCAGTACTTC. It encodes CASSGQNRGSSYEQYF.

The chain links TRBV7-6 to TRBJ2-3; possibly TRBD1 or TRBD2 for D (5 bases each). The germline V gene has CDR1 SGHVS and CDR2 FNYEAQ. The V end lost 1 base, the J end lost 0 bases, and 14 bases lay between the germline ends. The CDR3 covers 17 residues. Here the CDR3 reads CASSLGVGPHSTDTQYF. CDR3 nucleotide sequence: TGTGCCAGCAGCTTAGGTGTGGGACCCCACAGCACAGATACGCAGTATTTT.

The sample holds a few counts of this clonotype. V gene TRBV5-4 combines with J gene TRBJ2-5, with D tentatively TRBD1 or TRBD2 (5 bases each). The CDR3 loop spans 15 amino acids. V was clipped by 4 bases and J by 5 bases, with 18 bases between them. Looked up from germline, CDR1 is SGHNT and CDR2 is YYREEE (reference sequence). The CDR3, as DNA: TGTGCCAGCAGCGGGGTGGGGCCCGGCGGGGAGACCCAGTACTTC. Its translation is CASSGVGPGGETQYF.

This clonotype was picked up a small number of times. V gene TRBV6-1 combines with J gene TRBJ2-7; the D call may be TRBD1 or TRBD2 (5 bases each). The CDR3 sequence is 11 residues long. Trimming stripped 7 bases from V and 7 bases from J, with 11 bases between. CDR1 is MNHNS, CDR2 SASEGT, per germline. CDR3 nucleotides: TGTGCCAGCACCGAGGGGTGGGAGCAGTACTTC. Translation gives CASTEGWEQYF.

This sequence joins TRBV28 and TRBJ1-2, with D possibly TRBD1 on 6 matching bases. Germline CDR1 MDHEN, CDR2 SYDVKM. Trimming left V 5 bases short and J 3 bases short, with 16 bases between. This CDR3 region has 15 residues. The CDR3 nucleotides are TGTGCCAGCAGTACCCCCGGGGGCCTCCACTATGGCTACACCTTC. Its translation is CASSTPGGLHYGYTF.